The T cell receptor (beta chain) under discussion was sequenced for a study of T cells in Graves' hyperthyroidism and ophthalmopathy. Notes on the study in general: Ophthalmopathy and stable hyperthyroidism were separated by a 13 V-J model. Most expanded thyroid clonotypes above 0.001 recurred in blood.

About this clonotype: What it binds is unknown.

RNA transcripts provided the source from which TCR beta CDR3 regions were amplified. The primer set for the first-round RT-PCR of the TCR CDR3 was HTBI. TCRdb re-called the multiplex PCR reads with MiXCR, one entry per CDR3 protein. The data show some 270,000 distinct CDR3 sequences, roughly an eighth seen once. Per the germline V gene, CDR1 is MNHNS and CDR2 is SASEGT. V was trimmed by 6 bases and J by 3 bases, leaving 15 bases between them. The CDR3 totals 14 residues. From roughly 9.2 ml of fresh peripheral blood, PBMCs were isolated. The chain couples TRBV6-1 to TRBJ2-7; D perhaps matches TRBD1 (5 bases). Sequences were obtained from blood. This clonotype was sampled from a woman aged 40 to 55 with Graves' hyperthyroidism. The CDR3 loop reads CASSVAGNDYEQYF. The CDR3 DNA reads TGTGCCAGCAGCGTAGCAGGGAACGACTACGAGCAGTACTTC.